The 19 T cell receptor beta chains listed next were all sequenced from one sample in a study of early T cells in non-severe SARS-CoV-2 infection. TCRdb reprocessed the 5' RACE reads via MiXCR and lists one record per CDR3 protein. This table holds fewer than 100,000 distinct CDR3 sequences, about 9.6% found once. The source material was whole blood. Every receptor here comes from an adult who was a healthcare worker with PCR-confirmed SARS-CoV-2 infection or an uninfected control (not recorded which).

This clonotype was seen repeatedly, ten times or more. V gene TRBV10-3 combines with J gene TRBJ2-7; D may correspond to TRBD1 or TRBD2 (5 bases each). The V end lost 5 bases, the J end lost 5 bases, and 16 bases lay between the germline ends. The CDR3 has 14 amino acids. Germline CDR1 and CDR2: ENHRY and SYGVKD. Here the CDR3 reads CAISRDRSDDEQYF. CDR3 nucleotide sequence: TGTGCCATCAGTAGGGACCGATCAGATGACGAGCAGTACTTC.

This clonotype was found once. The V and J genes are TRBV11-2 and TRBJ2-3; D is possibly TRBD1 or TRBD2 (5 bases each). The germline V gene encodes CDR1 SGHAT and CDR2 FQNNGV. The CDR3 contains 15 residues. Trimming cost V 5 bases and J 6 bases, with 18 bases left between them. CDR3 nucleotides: TGTGCCAGCAGCCCCGGGACGCCGGGAAGTGATACGCAGTATTTT. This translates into CASSPGTPGSDTQYF.

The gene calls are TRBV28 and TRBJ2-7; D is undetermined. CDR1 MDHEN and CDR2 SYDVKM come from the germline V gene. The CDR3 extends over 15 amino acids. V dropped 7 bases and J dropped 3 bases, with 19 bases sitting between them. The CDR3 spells CASTGLGQRYYEQYF. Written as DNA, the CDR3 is TGTGCCAGCACCGGATTAGGGCAGCGATACTACGAGCAGTACTTC.

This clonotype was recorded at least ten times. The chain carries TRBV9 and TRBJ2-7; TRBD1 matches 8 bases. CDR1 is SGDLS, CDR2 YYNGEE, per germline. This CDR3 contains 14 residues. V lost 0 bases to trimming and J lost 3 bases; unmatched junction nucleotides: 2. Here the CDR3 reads CASSVAGQGYEQYF. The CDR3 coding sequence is TGTGCCAGCAGCGTAGCAGGACAGGGCTACGAGCAGTACTTC.

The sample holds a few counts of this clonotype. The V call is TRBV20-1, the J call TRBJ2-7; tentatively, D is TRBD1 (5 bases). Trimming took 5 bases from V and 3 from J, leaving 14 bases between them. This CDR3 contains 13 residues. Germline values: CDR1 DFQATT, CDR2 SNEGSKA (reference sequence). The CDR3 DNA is TGCAGTGCTTCGTTCAGGGCTGGCTACGAGCAGTACTTC. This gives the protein CSASFRAGYEQYF.

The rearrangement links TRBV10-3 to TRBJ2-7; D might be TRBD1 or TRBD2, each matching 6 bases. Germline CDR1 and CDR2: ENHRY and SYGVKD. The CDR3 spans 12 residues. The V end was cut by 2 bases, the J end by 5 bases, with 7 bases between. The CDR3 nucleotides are TGTGCCATCAGTGAGAGGGGGGACGAGCAGTACTTC. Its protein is CAISERGDEQYF.

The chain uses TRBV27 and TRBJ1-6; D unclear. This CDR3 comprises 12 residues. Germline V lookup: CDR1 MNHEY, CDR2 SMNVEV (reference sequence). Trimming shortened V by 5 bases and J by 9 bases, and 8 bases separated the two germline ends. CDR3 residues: CASSLGASPLHF. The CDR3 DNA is TGTGCCAGCAGTCTGGGTGCTTCACCCCTCCACTTT.

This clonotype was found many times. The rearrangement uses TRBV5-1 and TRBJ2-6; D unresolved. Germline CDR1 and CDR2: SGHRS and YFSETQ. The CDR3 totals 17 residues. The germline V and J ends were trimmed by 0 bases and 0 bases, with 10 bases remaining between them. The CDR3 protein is CASSLVAARSGANVLTF. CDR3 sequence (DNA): TGCGCCAGCAGCTTGGTGGCAGCGCGCTCTGGGGCCAACGTCCTGACTTTC. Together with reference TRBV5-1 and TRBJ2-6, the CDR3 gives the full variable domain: KAGVTQTPRYLIKTRGQQVTLSCSPISGHRSVSWYQQTPGQGLQFLFEYFSETQRNKGNFPGRFSGRQFSNSRSEMNVSTLELGDSALYLCASSLVAARSGANVLTFGAGSRLTVL.

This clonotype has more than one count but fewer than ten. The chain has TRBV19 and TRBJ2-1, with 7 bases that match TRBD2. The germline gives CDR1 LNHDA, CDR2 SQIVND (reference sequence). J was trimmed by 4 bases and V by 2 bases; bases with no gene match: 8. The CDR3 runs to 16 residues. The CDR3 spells CASSIRRENPYNEQFF. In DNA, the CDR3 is TGTGCCAGTAGTATAAGGCGGGAGAACCCGTACAATGAGCAGTTCTTC.

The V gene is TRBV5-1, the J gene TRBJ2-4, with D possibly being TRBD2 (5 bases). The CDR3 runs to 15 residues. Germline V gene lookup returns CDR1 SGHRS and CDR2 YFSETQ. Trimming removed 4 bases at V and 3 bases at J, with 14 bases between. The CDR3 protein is CASSPPAGGKNIQYF. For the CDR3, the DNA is TGCGCCAGCAGCCCCCCCGCGGGTGGCAAAAACATTCAGTACTTC.

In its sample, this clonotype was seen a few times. Here the CDR3 DNA reads TGTGCCAGCAGTTTACTCGGACGCCATGGCTACACCTTC. Translated, it gives CASSLLGRHGYTF. This rearrangement joins TRBV28 to TRBJ1-2; no reliable D call. CDR1 is MDHEN and CDR2 is SYDVKM in the germline V gene. The CDR3 has 13 amino acids. V lost 2 bases to trimming and J lost 6 bases, with 10 bases between them.

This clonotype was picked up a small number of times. The CDR3 coding sequence is TGTGCCAGCAGTTTGGGGGCAGAATGGCAGCCCCAGCATTTT. It codes for CASSLGAEWQPQHF. The chain couples TRBV27 to TRBJ1-5; TRBD1 is a possible D gene (6 bases). The germline gives CDR1 MNHEY, CDR2 SMNVEV (reference sequence). This CDR3 contains 14 residues. Trimming removed 3 bases at V and 7 bases at J, with 13 bases between.

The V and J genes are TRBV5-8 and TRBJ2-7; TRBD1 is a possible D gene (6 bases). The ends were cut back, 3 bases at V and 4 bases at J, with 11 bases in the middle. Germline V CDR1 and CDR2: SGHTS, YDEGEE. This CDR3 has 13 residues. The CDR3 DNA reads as TGTGCCAGCAGCTCGAAGGGGGTGTACGAGCAGTACTTC. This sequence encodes CASSSKGVYEQYF.

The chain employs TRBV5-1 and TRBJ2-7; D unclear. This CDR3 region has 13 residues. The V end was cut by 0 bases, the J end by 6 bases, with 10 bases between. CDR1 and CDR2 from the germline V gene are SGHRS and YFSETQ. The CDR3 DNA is TGCGCCAGCAGCTTGGCCTCCCTGGGCGAGCAGTACTTC. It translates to CASSLASLGEQYF. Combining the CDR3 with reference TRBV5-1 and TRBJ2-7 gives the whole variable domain KAGVTQTPRYLIKTRGQQVTLSCSPISGHRSVSWYQQTPGQGLQFLFEYFSETQRNKGNFPGRFSGRQFSNSRSEMNVSTLELGDSALYLCASSLASLGEQYFGPGTRLTVT.

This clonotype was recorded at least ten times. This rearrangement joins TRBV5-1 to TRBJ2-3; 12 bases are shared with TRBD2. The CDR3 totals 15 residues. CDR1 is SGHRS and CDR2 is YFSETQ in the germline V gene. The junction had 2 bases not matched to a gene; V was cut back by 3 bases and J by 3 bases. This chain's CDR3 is CASSSGTSGTDTQYF. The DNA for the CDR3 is TGCGCCAGCAGCTCCGGGACTAGCGGGACAGATACGCAGTATTTT.

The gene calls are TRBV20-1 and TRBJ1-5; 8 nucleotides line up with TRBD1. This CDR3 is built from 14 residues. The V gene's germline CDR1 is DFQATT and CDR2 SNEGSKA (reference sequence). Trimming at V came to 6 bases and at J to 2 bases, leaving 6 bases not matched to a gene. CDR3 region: CSASTGQGNQPQHF. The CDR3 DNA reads TGCAGTGCCTCTACGGGACAGGGCAATCAGCCCCAGCATTTT.

The CDR3 nucleotides are TGTGCCAGCAGTTACTCCCCTAGCGAGTCGAGCTCCTACGAGCAGTACTTC. This encodes CASSYSPSESSSYEQYF. V and J are TRBV6-6 and TRBJ2-7, with D possibly being TRBD2 (6 bases). CDR1 and CDR2 from the germline V gene are MNHNY and SVGAGI (reference sequence). V was shortened by 0 bases and J by 0 bases, with 15 bases between the two germline ends. The CDR3 length is 17 residues.

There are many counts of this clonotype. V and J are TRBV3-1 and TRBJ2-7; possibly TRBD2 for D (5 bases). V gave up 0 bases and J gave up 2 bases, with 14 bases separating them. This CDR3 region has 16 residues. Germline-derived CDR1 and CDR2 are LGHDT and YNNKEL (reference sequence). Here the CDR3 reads CASSQDRADPTYEQYF. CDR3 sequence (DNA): TGTGCCAGCAGCCAAGATCGAGCGGATCCGACCTACGAGCAGTACTTC.

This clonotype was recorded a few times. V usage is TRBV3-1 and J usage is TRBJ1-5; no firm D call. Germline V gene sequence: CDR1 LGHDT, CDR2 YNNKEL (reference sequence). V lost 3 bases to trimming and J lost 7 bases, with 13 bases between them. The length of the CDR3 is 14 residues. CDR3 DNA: TGTGCCAGCAGCCAGTTCTCCACGGACCAGCCCCAGCATTTT. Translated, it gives CASSQFSTDQPQHF. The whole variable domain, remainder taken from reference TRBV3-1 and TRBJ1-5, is DTAVSQTPKYLVTQMGNDKSIKCEQNLGHDTMYWYKQDSKKFLKIMFSYNNKELIINETVPNRFSPKSPDKAHLNLHINSLELGDSAVYFCASSQFSTDQPQHFGDGTRLSIL.